The T cell receptor (beta chain) under discussion was sequenced for a study of shared clonotypes between healthy human individuals (TCRdb year 2020). For the wider study: Two women and a few men aged 18 to 49 years were included in the cohort. The study deeply sequenced blood TCR repertoires of roughly five healthy adults to estimate repertoire size and the extent of clonotype sharing between individuals. Between about 0.85 and 8.9 billion PBMCs per donor were obtained by leukapheresis. Libraries were prepared and TCR repertoires were sequenced by different laboratories using diverse techniques, in order to increase sequencing depth and limit assay-specific biases. Results the study describes overall, beyond this receptor: Because the study included only a small number of donors, the genetic and exposure-history diversity represented was limited. Sampling was restricted to blood, and TCR repertoires in tissues likely differ from the TCR repertoires found in blood. Pairwise subsampling led to the expectation that sequencing depth would affect the degree of clonotype sharing among donors.

Using the deep immunoSEQ assay, TCR CDR3 regions were amplified from genomic DNA by multiplex PCR. Extracted genomic DNA from each cell subset was distributed evenly across all wells of several immunoSEQ 96-well plates, and each plate was treated as a replicate. For unsorted PBMC, 250 to 300 ng of genomic DNA, equivalent to about 32,000 T cell genomes, went into each replicate PCR. Genomic DNA from unsorted PBMC was sequenced over ten immunoSEQ deep assay plates. The purified libraries were quantified using a Qubit 3.0 fluorometer, sized with a Bioanalyzer 2100, and then quantified again using the KAPA Library Quantification kit. A separate single-read 150-cycle Illumina NextSeq 550 flow cell was used to sequence each immunoSEQ 96-well plate. Turning to the authors' computational methods: The immunoSEQ output contained only junctional sequences without quality scores, so filtering could not match that applied to full-length reads. To assign V/J genes and CDR3, sequences were annotated using PyIR, a Python wrapper for IgBLAST v1.9, with IMGT germline references. Reads were filtered out if the reads had weak V/J assignments (E-value above 1e-6), no CDR3, stop codons, out-of-frame junctions, or ambiguous translated residues. A V3J clonotype was defined by an identical inferred V gene, J gene, and CDR3 amino acid sequence. To compute the percentage overlap between repertoires, the number of shared unique clonotypes was divided by the size of the smaller repertoire. RTK rarefaction, the Chao1 estimator, and Recon v2.1 estimates of unobserved clonotypes were used to assess repertoire richness. As stored in TCRdb, this immuneACCESS dataset retains in-frame rearrangements with V and J assigned. A fraction of the clones does not appear; measured against another copy, unresolved V genes explain less than half of the discrepancy, and the remainder lacks a known reason. D and trimming come from the DNA, and the V and J calls and clone size come from that table. A total of fewer than 600,000 clones appear in this sample, around three quarters of them only once. Jointly, the top ten make up approximately 12% of the sample.

Donors were healthy HIV-negative adults with no recently reported acute infections or vaccinations. Every donor was a Caucasian adult residing in Nashville, Tennessee, USA. For unsorted samples, 84 million or so PBMCs were counted, and genomic DNA was extracted using the QIAamp DNA Blood Mini kit. After blood collection by leukapheresis, PBMCs were isolated using Ficoll-Histopaque density gradient centrifugation and then cryopreserved in the vapor phase of liquid nitrogen. Trimmed from V: 1 base; trimmed from J: 6 bases; junction bases lacking a gene match: 6. The CDR3 holds 14 amino acids from the cysteine to the phenylalanine. The DNA shown is the 42-base CDR3, in frame from base 1. CDR1 and CDR2 (KGHSH, LQKENI) derive from the germline V gene. On this clone itself: Its antigen is still unknown. The input lacks base qualities; no much larger clone sits a single base away.

What was sequenced was PBMCs. Recombination linked TRBV18 to TRBJ2-7; 7 central bases correspond to TRBD1. The clonotype comes from a woman aged 40 to 55 in good health. Some clones in this sample may be carry-over from other donors' samples. Here the CDR3 is given as CASSPQGAITEQYF. The base sequence is TGTGCCAGCTCACCACAGGGGGCGATTACCGAGCAGTACTTC.